One and the same sample provided the 3 T cell receptor beta chains below, sequenced in a study of CD8+ T cells in alopecia areata (dated by TCRdb to 2016 to 2019). Per the publication, the time point label means: four to five weeks on oral tofacitinib. The treatment or condition label corresponds to: oral pan-JAK inhibitor, 5-10 mg twice daily. Library prep was done by the immunoSEQ multiplex PCR assay. For TCR sequencing, RNA was extracted from every sample and reverse transcribed into cDNA to serve as template. TCRdb limited this immuneACCESS table to in-frame rearrangements with V and J called. A share of clones is missing; checked studies link under half to unresolved V genes, and the rest is unexplained. For this sample the table gives roughly 200,000 clones, of which roughly three fifths were detected only once. The ten largest make up approximately 3.3% of the sample. The input for sequencing was CD4+ T cells sorted from blood, taken at week 4, from a patient treated with tofacitinib. Receptors originate from a human donor with alopecia areata.

This chain joins TRBV5-1 and TRBJ1-2, with D unresolved. Germline lookup yields CDR1 SGHRS and CDR2 YFSETQ. V was pared by 0 bases and J by 2 bases, with 5 bases between. The CDR3 is 13 amino acids. CDR3 sequence reads: CASSLAENYGYTF. The CDR3 DNA follows: TGCGCCAGCAGCTTGGCGGAGAACTATGGCTACACCTTC.

This chain uses TRBV4-1 with TRBJ2-1; the match to TRBD2 covers 9 bases. J gave up 9 bases and V 1 base, and 13 bases lay outside the gene matches. The CDR3 spans 17 residues. Germline V gives CDR1 MGHRA, CDR2 YSYEKL. In nucleotides, the CDR3 is TGCGCCAGCAGCCAAGCATTACCAGCGGGGGGTAAGGTTGAGCAGTTCTTC. This encodes CASSQALPAGGKVEQFF.

This chain connects TRBV29-1 to TRBJ1-5; D remains unclear. The length of the CDR3 is 12 residues. CDR1 and CDR2 from the germline V gene are SQVTM and ANQGSEA. The ends were cut back, 5 bases at V and 5 bases at J, with 10 bases in the middle. The CDR3 sequence is CSVRELDQPQHF. CDR3 bases: TGCAGCGTTCGGGAGTTAGATCAGCCCCAGCATTTT.